This TCR beta chain was recorded in a study of neoadjuvant anti-PD-1 for oral cavity cancer. The assay was immunoSEQ multiplex PCR, and TCRdb's table has in-frame clones only and misses some. The data show 15,000 to 20,000 clones, with 55% to 75% seen just once and roughly 2.7% held by the top ten. The patients had HPV-negative, locally advanced oral cavity squamous cell carcinoma. The sequence was collected from a person aged 35-79 years with oral cavity squamous cell carcinoma. The specimen was PBMCs, collected before nivolumab (anti-PD-1) treatment.

CDR3 in amino acids: CASSQGPFARGQGPSEQYF. The CDR3 nucleotides read TGCGCCAGCAGCCAAGGGCCTTTTGCCCGGGGACAGGGGCCCTCCGAGCAGTACTTC. V gene TRBV4-1 combines with J gene TRBJ2-7; TRBD1 matches at 10 bases. In germline, CDR1 is MGHRA, CDR2 YSYEKL. The CDR3 is made up of 19 amino acids. V shed 1 base and J 6 bases; nucleotides not matched to a gene: 18.